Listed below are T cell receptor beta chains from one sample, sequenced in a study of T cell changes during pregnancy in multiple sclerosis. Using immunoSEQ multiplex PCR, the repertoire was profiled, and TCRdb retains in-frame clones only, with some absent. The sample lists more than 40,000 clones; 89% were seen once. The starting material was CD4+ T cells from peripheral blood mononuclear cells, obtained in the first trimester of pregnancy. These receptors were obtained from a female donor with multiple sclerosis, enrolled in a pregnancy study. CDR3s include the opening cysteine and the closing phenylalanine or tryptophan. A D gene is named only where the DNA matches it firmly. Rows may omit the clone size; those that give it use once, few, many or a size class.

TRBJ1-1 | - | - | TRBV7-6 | CASSLGTVNTEAFF | TGTGCCAGCAGCTTAGGGACAGTTAACACTGAAGCTTTCTTT
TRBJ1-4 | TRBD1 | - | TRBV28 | CASSVVQGAGEKLFF | TGTGCCAGCAGTGTAGTACAGGGGGCTGGGGAAAAACTGTTTTTT
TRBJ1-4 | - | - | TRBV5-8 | CASGEREKLFF | TGTGCCAGCGGGGAGCGGGAAAAACTGTTTTTT
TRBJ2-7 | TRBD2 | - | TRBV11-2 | CASSFQTSGKAYEQYF | TGTGCCAGCAGCTTCCAGACTAGCGGTAAAGCCTACGAGCAGTACTTC
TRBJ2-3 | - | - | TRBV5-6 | CASSLGQGYSTDTQYF | TGTGCCAGCAGCTTGGGGCAGGGGTATAGCACAGATACGCAGTATTTT
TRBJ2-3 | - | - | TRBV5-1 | CASSLRGSTDTQYF | TGCGCCAGCAGCTTGAGGGGGAGTACAGATACGCAGTATTTT
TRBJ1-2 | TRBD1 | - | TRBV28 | CASSLLRQGYGYTF | TGTGCCAGCAGTTTACTCCGACAGGGATATGGCTACACCTTC
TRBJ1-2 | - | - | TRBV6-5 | CASYGQTANGYTF | TGTGCCAGCTACGGACAGACGGCGAATGGCTACACCTTC
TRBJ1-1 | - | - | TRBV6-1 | CASSLERMNTEAFF | TGTGCCAGCAGTTTGGAGAGAATGAACACTGAAGCTTTCTTT
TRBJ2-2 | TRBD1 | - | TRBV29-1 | CSVKTGTNTGELFF | TGCAGCGTGAAGACAGGGACGAACACCGGGGAGCTGTTTTTT
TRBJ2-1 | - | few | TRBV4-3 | CASSQELAGFNNEQFF | TGCGCCAGCAGCCAAGAACTCGCGGGATTCAACAATGAGCAGTTCTTC
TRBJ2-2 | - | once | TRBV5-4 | CASSRGQNTGELFF | TGTGCCAGCAGCCGGGGACAGAACACCGGGGAGCTGTTTTTT
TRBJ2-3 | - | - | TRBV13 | CASTTRDFHTDTQYF | TGTGCCAGCACCACCCGGGACTTTCACACAGATACGCAGTATTTT
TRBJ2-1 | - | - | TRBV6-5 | CASRDTYNEQFF | TGTGCCAGCCGGGACACCTACAATGAGCAGTTCTTC
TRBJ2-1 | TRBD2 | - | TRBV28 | CATKSGRIYNEQFF | TGTGCCACCAAAAGCGGGAGAATCTACAATGAGCAGTTCTTC
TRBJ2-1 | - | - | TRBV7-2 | CASSAGLAPNEQFF | TGTGCCAGCAGCGCGGGTCTTGCTCCCAATGAGCAGTTCTTC
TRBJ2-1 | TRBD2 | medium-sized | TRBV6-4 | CASSEGPSGKVF | TGTGCCAGCAGTGAGGGGCCTAGCGGGAAGGTCTTC
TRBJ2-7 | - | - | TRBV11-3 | CASSRAGSYEQYF | TGTGCCAGCAGCCGGGCGGGTAGCTACGAGCAGTACTTC
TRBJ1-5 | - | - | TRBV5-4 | CASSLGQFNQPQHF | TGTGCCAGCAGCTTGGGACAGTTCAATCAGCCCCAGCATTTT